This TCR beta chain was recorded in a study of OX40 agonist ivuxolimab in advanced cancers. Overall study context: Ivuxolimab, an agonist antibody against OX40 (CD134), was given to patients. Previous treatment with anti-PD-1, anti-PD-L1 or anti-CTLA-4 therapy was allowed; roughly 40% had received some. One hepatocellular carcinoma and a couple of cutaneous melanoma patients partially responded.

On this clone: Its antigen is not known.

This CDR3 contains 15 residues. In germline, CDR1 is MDHEN, CDR2 SYDVKM. Assay used: immunoSEQ multiplex PCR; TCRdb lists only in-frame clones, some missing. The sample contains about 29,000 clones, 80% to 95% of which appear only once. Study-level results: Both CD4+ and CD8+ T cell populations in blood had undergone clonal expansion by week 6 at 0.1 to 3.0 mg/kg.

The receptor comes from an adult with an advanced solid tumor such as melanoma, head and neck, liver or kidney cancer. The chain is built from TRBV28 and TRBJ2-5; the match to TRBD2 covers 7 bases. The J call is in doubt because the DNA end fits TRBJ2-7 better. The source material was CD4+ or CD8+ T cells sorted from blood, sampled in a trial of the OX40 agonist ivuxolimab. Here the CDR3 reads CASSSLRTRFYEQYF. CDR3 coding DNA: TGTGCCAGCAGTTCTCTACGGACTAGATTCTACGAGCAGTACTTC.